Listed below are T cell receptor beta chains from one sample, sequenced in a study of shared clonotypes between healthy human individuals. Here immunoSEQ multiplex PCR was the method, and the copy in TCRdb shows in-frame clones only, minus some. The sample shows roughly 1,600,000 clones, around 98.5% of them seen only once. Sequenced: naive CD4+ T cells sorted from blood. These receptors were taken from a man aged 25 to 40 in good health. Both conserved end residues are part of each CDR3. The D gene is left open where the match is weak. Rows may omit the clone size; those that give it use once, few, many or a size class.

cdr3_nt cdr3_aa j_call v_call clone_size d_call
TGTGCCAGCAGCCAAGGACAGGGGTCATGGAAGACCCAGTACTTC CASSQGQGSWKTQYF TRBJ2-5 TRBV14 - TRBD1
TGTGCCAGCAGCTTAGCCAGATCTAGCACAGATACGCAGTATTTT CASSLARSSTDTQYF TRBJ2-3 TRBV7-9 - -
TGTGCCAGCAGTCTCGAGGGGACAGGGAACTACGAGCAGTACTTC CASSLEGTGNYEQYF TRBJ2-7 TRBV11-3 - TRBD1
TGCGCCAGCAGCTTTAGAAGCTCCTACAATGAGCAGTTCTTC CASSFRSSYNEQFF TRBJ2-1 TRBV5-1 - -
TGTGCCAGCAGCCTAACAGGGGGCGCGTCCTACAATGAGCAGTTCTTC CASSLTGGASYNEQFF TRBJ2-1 TRBV7-3 - TRBD1
TGCAGCCCCAGGGAGGGAGGGCCATCGGGGGAGACCCAGTACTTC CSPREGGPSGETQYF TRBJ2-5 TRBV29-1 - TRBD2
TGTGCCAGCAGCAGACCGGGACTCGCTACATCCTACGAGCAGTACTTC CASSRPGLATSYEQYF TRBJ2-7 TRBV5-4 - -
TGTGCCAGCAGTACCTCCCCCGCGACTAGGCCCTACGAGCAGTACTTC CASSTSPATRPYEQYF TRBJ2-7 TRBV28 - -
TGTGCCAGCAGTTTGGAGGGGGCGCGAGGGTACGAGCAGTACTTC CASSLEGARGYEQYF TRBJ2-7 TRBV28 - -
TGTGCCAGCAGCTTGACGCCGGGGACGAACACCGGGGAGCTGTTTTTT CASSLTPGTNTGELFF TRBJ2-2 TRBV7-9 - -
TGTGCCAGCAGCTTAGGGGTAGCGGGTTTTCAGGCAGATACGCAGTATTTT CASSLGVAGFQADTQYF TRBJ2-3 TRBV7-6 - TRBD2
TGTGCCAGCAGCTTAGGGTCAGGGGGCCGGACCGGGGAGCTGTTTTTT CASSLGSGGRTGELFF TRBJ2-2 TRBV7-9 once TRBD1
TGTGCCAGTCGCCCCGGGACCGACTACGAGCAGTACTTC CASRPGTDYEQYF TRBJ2-7 TRBV19 - -
TGTGCCAGTAGTGCGACCCACACCGGGGAGCTGTTTTTT CASSATHTGELFF TRBJ2-2 TRBV19 - -
TGTGCCAGCAGCCGGACGGACTCCTACGAGCAGTACTTC CASSRTDSYEQYF TRBJ2-7 TRBV14 - -
TGTGCCAGCAGCTTATCCCATCAGGAGACCCAGTACTTC CASSLSHQETQYF TRBJ2-5 TRBV7-2 - -
TGTGCCAGCAGTTACTTAGGGGACTACGAGCAGTACTTC CASSYLGDYEQYF TRBJ2-7 TRBV6-5 - -
TGTGCCAGCAGCTTAACCTCAATGAGGGGAGGTACTGAAGCTTTCTTT CASSLTSMRGGTEAFF TRBJ1-1 TRBV7-3 - -
TGTGCCAGCAGCTACGCCCTTACGCGGGGCCAAGAGACCCAGTACTTC CASSYALTRGQETQYF TRBJ2-5 TRBV6-4 once -
TGTGCCAGCAGTGAAGCCGTCGGGCGTCTAGCCAAAAACATTCAGTACTTC CASSEAVGRLAKNIQYF TRBJ2-4 TRBV2 - -
TGTGCCAACAGCTTAAGAAGGGACGAGCAGTACTTC CANSLRRDEQYF TRBJ2-7 TRBV7-2 - -
TGTGCCAGCAGCTTGACGTATGCCGGGGTAGCAGGACAGCCCCAGCATTTT CASSLTYAGVAGQPQHF TRBJ1-5 TRBV5-5 - -